A selection of T cell receptor beta chains follows, all from one sample in a study of response to subunit inactivated influenza vaccine. MiXCR, applied by TCRdb to the RT-PCR reads, yields one record per CDR3 protein. The sample lists around 250,000 distinct CDR3 sequences; 10% to 15% were seen once. The source material was non-naive T cells sorted from PBMCs, sampled approximately 15 days before vaccination. The receptors were gathered from a man aged 50-60 years who received an inactivated influenza vaccine. CDR3s include the opening cysteine and the closing phenylalanine or tryptophan. A D gene is named only where the DNA matches it firmly. The size entry is marked missing in some rows and otherwise reads once, few, many or a size class.

v_call: TRBV7-2; j_call: TRBJ2-5; d_call: -; clone_size: many; cdr3_aa: CASILTRGETQYF; cdr3_nt: TGTGCCAGCATCCTAACTAGGGGGGAGACCCAGTACTTC
v_call: TRBV15; j_call: TRBJ2-1; d_call: TRBD2; clone_size: many; cdr3_aa: CATSRVASGSREQFF; cdr3_nt: TGTGCCACCAGCAGAGTAGCCAGCGGGAGTCGTGAGCAGTTCTTC
v_call: TRBV20-1; j_call: TRBJ1-3; d_call: -; clone_size: -; cdr3_aa: CSARDPTGSGNTIYF; cdr3_nt: TGCAGTGCTAGAGATCCCACCGGCTCTGGAAACACCATATATTTT
v_call: TRBV11-2; j_call: TRBJ2-7; d_call: TRBD1; clone_size: many; cdr3_aa: CASSLVALTGSSYEQYF; cdr3_nt: TGTGCCAGCAGCTTAGTAGCGCTGACAGGGAGCTCCTACGAGCAGTACTTC
v_call: TRBV25-1; j_call: TRBJ1-4; d_call: -; clone_size: many; cdr3_aa: CASRDTTNEKLFF; cdr3_nt: TGTGCCAGCAGGGACACAACTAATGAAAAACTGTTTTTT
v_call: TRBV6-1; j_call: TRBJ2-1; d_call: -; clone_size: -; cdr3_aa: CATTPFLGGSYNEQFF; cdr3_nt: TGTGCCACCACCCCCTTCCTTGGCGGATCCTACAATGAGCAGTTCTTC
v_call: TRBV6-1; j_call: TRBJ2-3; d_call: -; clone_size: -; cdr3_aa: CAIDEKQGLTDTQYF; cdr3_nt: TGTGCCATCGATGAAAAACAGGGCTTGACAGATACGCAGTATTTT
v_call: TRBV12-3/TRBV12-4; j_call: TRBJ1-6; d_call: TRBD1; clone_size: -; cdr3_aa: CASSPQGPNSPLHF; cdr3_nt: TGTGCCAGCAGCCCACAGGGGCCTAATTCACCCCTCCACTTT
v_call: TRBV7-2; j_call: TRBJ2-1; d_call: TRBD1; clone_size: -; cdr3_aa: CASSPTGQGGYNEQFF; cdr3_nt: TGTGCCAGCAGCCCGACGGGACAGGGGGGATACAATGAGCAGTTCTTC
v_call: TRBV25-1; j_call: TRBJ1-3; d_call: -; clone_size: many; cdr3_aa: CASSENHISGNTIYF; cdr3_nt: TGTGCCAGCAGTGAGAATCACATCTCTGGAAACACCATATATTTT